The present TCR beta chain was sequenced within a study of blood T cell repertoires in COVID-19. Study-wide background: The United States, Italy and Spain supplied acute and convalescent COVID-19 samples.

Original data processing: For nucleated cells, counts were estimated from reference gene primer amplification. The repertoire was sequenced with immunoSEQ multiplex PCR; TCRdb's copy has only in-frame clones and lacks some. V and J calls and clone size come straight from that table; D and trimming were deduced from the DNA. Of 70,000 to 90,000 clones listed, about 88% are singletons. CDR3 length equals 16 residues. Germline assignment: CDR1 MNHNY and CDR2 SVGAGI (reference sequence). V lost 2 bases and J lost 2, with 14 bases in between. This TCR was sampled from a man older than 75 with active or convalescent COVID-19. The chain is built from TRBV6-6 and TRBJ2-3; D is undetermined. Sequenced input: peripheral blood. The CDR3: CASSYMQIQHTDTQYF. In nucleotides, the CDR3 is TGTGCCAGCAGTTACATGCAGATACAACACACAGATACGCAGTATTTT.